The 24 T cell receptor beta chains given below trace back to one sample, sequenced in a study of cytomegalovirus exposure and HLA in healthy donors. It was with 60 Vbeta and 13 Jbeta primers that the PCR ran. Clones were read by immunoSEQ multiplex PCR, and TCRdb kept only the in-frame ones, dropping some. Of 150,000 to 180,000 clones detected, roughly 72% appear once; the ten largest clones hold around 1.9%. The sample consisted of PBMCs. The receptors derive from a man younger than 40 in good health and CMV-seronegative.

The rearrangement links TRBV7-7 to TRBJ2-2, with 8 bases fitting TRBD2. This CDR3 comprises 15 residues. The germline V gene has CDR1 SSHAT and CDR2 FNYEAQ (reference sequence). CDR3 sequence reads: CASGVGAANTGELFF. The CDR3 nucleotides read TGTGCTAGCGGGGTTGGGGCAGCGAACACCGGGGAGCTGTTTTTT.

V is TRBV7-9 and J is TRBJ2-3; D is perhaps TRBD1 (6 bases). The germline V gene has CDR1 SEHNR and CDR2 FQNEAQ (reference sequence). V dropped 0 bases and J dropped 2 bases, with 15 bases sitting between them. The CDR3 runs 17 residues. This CDR3 reads CASSLALTRGFTDTQYF. The CDR3 DNA reads as TGTGCCAGCAGCTTAGCGCTCACAAGGGGGTTCACAGATACGCAGTATTTT.

This clone was picked up a small number of times. The V and J genes are TRBV7-9 and TRBJ1-2, with TRBD1 identical over 8 bases. The germline gives CDR1 SEHNR, CDR2 FQNEAQ (reference sequence). The CDR3 has 13 residues. V lost 3 bases, J lost 6 bases, and 3 bases stayed unmatched. CDR3 sequence reads: CASSLEQGDGYTF. In DNA form, the CDR3 reads TGTGCCAGCAGCTTGGAACAGGGGGATGGCTACACCTTC.

J is TRBJ1-2 and V is TRBV9, with D perhaps TRBD1 (6 bases). Germline V lookup: CDR1 SGDLS, CDR2 YYNGEE. The CDR3 covers 16 residues. Trimming cost V 3 bases and J 0 bases, with 15 bases left between them. Here the CDR3 DNA reads TGTGCCAGCAGCGATGGGGGCCAGGAAGCTAACTATGGCTACACCTTC. It encodes CASSDGGQEANYGYTF.

The rearrangement links TRBV5-1 to TRBJ1-2; D possibly corresponds to TRBD1 (6 bases). Looked up from germline, CDR1 is SGHRS and CDR2 is YFSETQ. The length of the CDR3 is 15 residues. With 3 bases removed from V and 3 bases from J, the gap between germline ends came to 15 bases. Written as DNA, the CDR3 is TGCGCCAGCAGCTCGCAAGCGGGGGCGGACTATGGCTACACCTTC. Translated: CASSSQAGADYGYTF. Combining the CDR3 with reference TRBV5-1 and TRBJ1-2 gives the whole variable domain KAGVTQTPRYLIKTRGQQVTLSCSPISGHRSVSWYQQTPGQGLQFLFEYFSETQRNKGNFPGRFSGRQFSNSRSEMNVSTLELGDSALYLCASSSQAGADYGYTFGSGTRLTVV.

The J gene is TRBJ2-1, the V gene TRBV7-9; the match to TRBD2 covers 10 bases. The CDR3 runs to 17 residues. With 1 base clipped from V and 6 bases from J, the junction kept 9 bases outside the gene matches. Germline V CDR1 and CDR2: SEHNR, FQNEAQ (reference sequence). CDR3 DNA sequence: TGTGCCAGCAGCTTAGGAGCGGGAGGGCGTACCTCCAATGAGCAGTTCTTC. Residues: CASSLGAGGRTSNEQFF.

This clone appeared a few times. The chain combines TRBV14 with TRBJ1-6; 8 bases map to TRBD1. In germline, CDR1 is SGHDN, CDR2 FVKESK. The V and J ends lost 1 base and 10 bases, in that order; junction bases with no gene match: 6. This CDR3 is built from 15 residues. The CDR3, as DNA: TGTGCCAGCAGCCAAGTTGCCAGGGGGCTCTCACCCCTCCACTTT. Amino acid sequence: CASSQVARGLSPLHF.

The chain recombines TRBV7-2 with TRBJ1-2, with TRBD1 as a possible D gene (5 bases). The CDR3 is 12 amino acids. Deletions cut 5 bases from V and 7 bases from J, with 11 bases between. Germline V CDR1 and CDR2: SGHTA, FQGNSA. CDR3 bases: TGTGCCAGCAGCCAAATGGGGGGTGGCTACACCTTC. This sequence encodes CASSQMGGGYTF.

The V and J genes are TRBV25-1 and TRBJ2-5; D not resolved. Trimming left V 7 bases short and J 6 bases short, with 9 bases between. Germline V CDR1 and CDR2: MGHDK, SYGVNS. The CDR3 is 11 residues long. CDR3 residues: CASTYVQTQYF. DNA for the CDR3: TGTGCCAGCACCTACGTGCAGACCCAGTACTTC.

The chain has TRBV28 and TRBJ1-2; 8 bases align to TRBD1. J gave up 4 bases and V 3 bases, and 7 bases lay outside the gene matches. Germline CDR1 MDHEN, CDR2 SYDVKM. This CDR3 contains 15 residues. CDR3 coding DNA: TGTGCCAGCAGTTTCCCAACAGGGGGAGGCTATGGCTACACCTTC. Amino acid sequence: CASSFPTGGGYGYTF.

The CDR3 DNA reads TGTGCCAGCTCACCCCAGGTGGCAATCTACGAGCAGTACTTC. Translated: CASSPQVAIYEQYF. This rearrangement joins TRBV18 to TRBJ2-5; D is undetermined. Judging by the DNA end, TRBJ2-7 fits better; the J call may be wrong. CDR3 length: 14 residues. CDR1 is KGHSH, CDR2 LQKENI, per germline.

The chain is built from TRBV30 and TRBJ2-7; the D gene is possibly TRBD2 (5 bases). Trimming shortened V by 0 bases and J by 4 bases, and 13 bases separated the two germline ends. CDR1 and CDR2 (germline): GTSNPN, SVGIG (reference sequence). The CDR3 is 14 amino acids. In DNA form, the CDR3 reads TGTGCCTGGAGTGTACCCAGGACTTCTTACGAGCAGTACTTC. It specifies CAWSVPRTSYEQYF.

The V and J genes are TRBV25-1 and TRBJ1-1, with 9 bases lining up with TRBD1. The V segment lost 7 bases and the J segment 4 bases; nucleotides outside the gene matches: 4. CDR3 length equals 13 residues. Germline CDR1 and CDR2: MGHDK and SYGVNS. In DNA form, the CDR3 reads TGTGCCAGCAAAGGACAGGGGACCACTGAAGCTTTCTTT. The encoded protein is CASKGQGTTEAFF.

This clone was counted once. The V call is TRBV6-5, the J call TRBJ2-1; TRBD2 matches 12 bases. There are 15 residues in the CDR3. Germline V CDR1 and CDR2: MNHEY, SVGAGI. The V segment lost 6 bases and the J segment 7 bases; nucleotides outside the gene matches: 7. The CDR3, as DNA: TGTGCCAGCAGCCAGACTAGCGGGGGCCTTAATGAGCAGTTCTTC. Its translation: CASSQTSGGLNEQFF.

The chain couples TRBV5-1 to TRBJ2-3; D gene uncertain. This CDR3 comprises 12 residues. With 2 bases removed from V and 3 bases from J, the gap between germline ends came to 4 bases. CDR1 and CDR2 (germline): SGHRS, YFSETQ. This CDR3 is CASSFPTDTQYF. As DNA, the CDR3 is TGCGCCAGCAGCTTTCCTACAGATACGCAGTATTTT.

The rearrangement uses TRBV5-1 and TRBJ2-1; 11 positions agree with TRBD1. The CDR3 consists of 13 residues. V lost 0 bases to trimming and J lost 15 bases; unmatched junction nucleotides: 5. Germline CDR1 reads SGHRS; CDR2 reads YFSETQ. The CDR3 sequence: CASSLGTGGSAFF. For the CDR3, the DNA is TGCGCCAGCAGCTTGGGGACAGGGGGCTCTGCGTTCTTC.

The V and J genes are TRBV2 and TRBJ2-3; 8 bases match TRBD1. Trimming cost V 3 bases and J 6 bases; bases outside gene matches: 5. Germline loops: CDR1 SNHLY, CDR2 FYNNEI. The CDR3 sequence is 14 residues long. DNA for the CDR3: TGTGCCAGCAGTGACAGGGGGCAGGGGGATACGCAGTATTTT. Its translation: CASSDRGQGDTQYF.

Only a few counts were recorded for this clone. The rearrangement joins TRBV4-3 to TRBJ2-5; D not certain. The end of the DNA is better explained by TRBJ2-7, so the J call may be wrong. This CDR3 contains 14 residues. CDR1 is LGHNA, CDR2 YSLEER, per germline. The CDR3 loop is CASSQGAPNDEQYF. CDR3 bases: TGCGCCAGCAGCCAAGGAGCGCCCAATGACGAGCAGTACTTC.

This clone was recorded a few times. The V call is TRBV5-6, the J call TRBJ2-5; D may be TRBD1 (6 bases). From germline, CDR1 is SGHDT and CDR2 YYEEEE. Trimming left V 2 bases short and J 5 bases short, with 13 bases between. This CDR3 has 14 residues. CDR3 bases: TGTGCCAGCAGCTTACAGGGTCAGGGGGAGACCCAGTACTTC. It is translated as CASSLQGQGETQYF.

The gene calls are TRBV20-1 and TRBJ2-2; D remains unclear. Trimming pared 5 bases from V and 5 bases from J, leaving 6 bases between. The CDR3 totals 11 residues. Looked up from germline, CDR1 is DFQATT and CDR2 is SNEGSKA (reference sequence). The CDR3 sequence: CSAPLTGELFF. In DNA, the CDR3 is TGCAGTGCTCCCTTGACCGGGGAGCTGTTTTTT.

V is TRBV28 and J is TRBJ1-5; 10 nucleotides line up with TRBD1. J lost 6 bases, V lost 6 bases, and 8 bases had no gene match. Germline CDR1 and CDR2: MDHEN and SYDVKM. The CDR3 covers 15 residues. CDR3 nucleotides: TGTGCCAGCAGCCTGGGACAGGGGCAGGCTCAGCCCCAGCATTTT. Its translation is CASSLGQGQAQPQHF.

The chain employs TRBV4-3 and TRBJ2-7; 7 positions match TRBD1. The V and J ends lost 1 base and 0 bases, in that order; junction bases with no gene match: 3. This CDR3 is 15 amino acids long. The germline V gene encodes CDR1 LGHNA and CDR2 YSLEER. The CDR3, as DNA: TGCGCCAGCAGCCAAGCCTGGGACAGCTCCTACGAGCAGTACTTC. Translation: CASSQAWDSSYEQYF.

The chain carries TRBV4-1 and TRBJ1-1; D gene uncertain. The CDR3 has 14 residues. V shed 3 bases and J shed 1 base, with 9 bases lying between them. CDR1 and CDR2 from the germline V gene are MGHRA and YSYEKL. CDR3 protein: CASSQSTGNTEAFF. The CDR3 nucleotides read TGCGCCAGCAGCCAGTCTACGGGGAACACTGAAGCTTTCTTT.

The chain is built from TRBV6-5 and TRBJ1-6, with D tentatively TRBD1 (6 bases). Trimming took 2 bases from V and 8 from J, leaving 10 bases between them. Germline V gene lookup returns CDR1 MNHEY and CDR2 SVGAGI. This CDR3 has 14 residues. CDR3 DNA sequence: TGTGCCAGCAGTTACAGGGGGTCTGATTCACCCCTCCACTTT. It translates to CASSYRGSDSPLHF.